A selection of T cell receptor beta chains follows, all from one sample in a study of blood T cell repertoires in COVID-19. Some clones are missing from TCRdb's copy, which holds only in-frame ones; the method was immunoSEQ multiplex PCR. The sample holds 35,000 to 45,000 clones; approximately 80% are singletons and the top ten take 19%. Sequenced material: peripheral blood. These receptors came from a man aged 70 or older with acute or convalescent COVID-19. CDR3s include the opening cysteine and the closing phenylalanine or tryptophan.

J	V	CDR3
TRBJ2-7	TRBV5-1	CASSRDRGSYEQYF
TRBJ2-1	TRBV24-1	CATSDYTSRGQFF
TRBJ1-2	TRBV7-9	CASSFPGGNGYTF
TRBJ2-1	TRBV18	CASSPSGTGGNEQFF
TRBJ1-2	TRBV12-3/TRBV12-4	CASSLWGGGYTF
TRBJ1-4	TRBV2	CASSEGGKGRKLFF
TRBJ1-2	TRBV29-1	CSVEASRSYTF
TRBJ2-3	TRBV19	CASSMARGGGAKDTQYF
TRBJ1-2	TRBV6-5	CASSYSRDGNYGYTF
TRBJ1-6	TRBV6-6	CASSSGQGLHF
TRBJ2-3	TRBV14	CASSPHRPSTDTQYF
TRBJ1-5	TRBV27	CASSLQGQANQPQHF
TRBJ1-1	TRBV5-5	CASSLATGWEAFF
TRBJ1-1	TRBV7-2	CASSLGGRGLGTEAFF
TRBJ2-5	TRBV4-3	CASSQDWPGPQETQYF
TRBJ2-5	TRBV3-1/TRBV3-2	CASSPSGGLQETQYF
TRBJ1-1	TRBV7-9	CASSFSGLWTEAFF
TRBJ1-1	TRBV5-1	CASSALTGNTEAFF
TRBJ1-1	TRBV4-3	CASSLTQVNTEAFF
TRBJ1-2	TRBV5-4	CASSLNQVNYGYTF
TRBJ2-5	TRBV7-2	CASSLGVSRGYQETQYF
TRBJ1-1	TRBV5-1	CASSLAQGENTEAFF
TRBJ1-2	TRBV5-1	CASSRDREHYGYTF
TRBJ2-2	TRBV24-1	CATSDNGRSGKLFF
TRBJ2-7	TRBV6-2/TRBV6-3	CASSFLAEQYF
TRBJ1-4	TRBV6-5	CASSRQDFDEKLFF